This TCR beta chain emerged from a study of blood T cell repertoires in COVID-19. Study summary: PBMCs, B-cell-depleted T cells, or T cells were the source of the cDNA or gDNA that made up the material.

Clones were sequenced by immunoSEQ multiplex PCR, and TCRdb holds only the in-frame ones, with some missing. The sample holds roughly 53,000 clones; about 78% are singletons and the top ten take around 20%. This clone has just one count. This sequence originates from a middle-aged man with active or convalescent COVID-19. Sequencing was performed on peripheral blood.

This CDR3 reads CASSPYTEAGAGYTF. The DNA of the CDR3 is TGTGCCAGCTCACCATATACCGAGGCAGGGGCTGGCTACACCTTC. The chain links TRBV18 to TRBJ1-2; maybe TRBD1 (6 bases). There are 15 residues in the CDR3. Trimming pared 2 bases from V and 7 bases from J, leaving 17 bases between. Germline assignment: CDR1 KGHSH and CDR2 LQKENI.